Shown below are 20 T cell receptor beta chains from a single sample sequenced in a study of somatic mutations in cytotoxic T cells in rheumatoid arthritis (dated by TCRdb to about 2017). The library was prepared using the immunoSEQ multiplex PCR assay. The clones in this table, taken by TCRdb from immuneACCESS, are in-frame only. Not every clone is retained; where verified, under half of the shortfall comes from an unresolved V gene, and the cause of the rest is unknown. In all, the sample holds about 7,000 clones, and around 60% of those were seen once. The ten largest clones take up roughly 20% of the sample. The material sequenced was CD8+ T cells sorted from blood. Receptor source: a woman aged 40 to 55 in good health.

The chain links TRBV6-1 to TRBJ2-7; D gene ambiguous. V was pared by 0 bases and J by 3 bases, with 15 bases between. The V gene's germline CDR1 is MNHNS and CDR2 SASEGT. The CDR3 covers 16 residues. CDR3 nucleotide sequence: TGTGCCAGCAGTGAAGCGCGATCAAGTGCGCTCTACGAGCAGTACTTC. This encodes CASSEARSSALYEQYF.

V usage is TRBV5-1 and J usage is TRBJ2-2; D is ambiguous. This CDR3 spans 12 amino acids. Germline V CDR1 and CDR2: SGHRS, YFSETQ. The V gene lost 7 bases and the J gene lost 5 bases, with 9 bases spanning the gap. The CDR3 here is CASAITTGELFF. CDR3 sequence (DNA): TGCGCCAGCGCAATAACTACCGGGGAGCTGTTTTTT.

The chain links TRBV9 to TRBJ2-2; TRBD1 agrees at 11 bases. Trimming cost V 3 bases and J 6 bases; bases outside gene matches: 4. The CDR3 contains 15 residues. Germline V gene lookup returns CDR1 SGDLS and CDR2 YYNGEE. For the CDR3, the DNA is TGTGCCAGCAGCGGGGGACAGGGGGAGGCCGGGGAGCTGTTTTTT. Its protein is CASSGGQGEAGELFF.

The J gene is TRBJ2-6, the V gene TRBV6-5; no reliable D call. V was cut by 0 bases and J by 0 bases, with 3 bases left in between. The CDR3 has 15 residues. Germline V lookup: CDR1 MNHEY, CDR2 SVGAGI. The CDR3 loop is CASSYSSSGANVLTF. The CDR3 DNA follows: TGTGCCAGCAGTTACTCCAGCTCTGGGGCCAACGTCCTGACTTTC.

The sample holds a few counts of this clone. J is TRBJ2-7 and V is TRBV27; no clear D gene. From germline, CDR1 is MNHEY and CDR2 SMNVEV (reference sequence). V lost 5 bases and J lost 3, with 11 bases in between. This CDR3 region has 13 residues. The DNA of the CDR3 is TGTGCCAGCAGTCCCTTCTTTGGCTACGAGCAGTACTTC. Translated, it gives CASSPFFGYEQYF.

This clone is medium-sized within its sample. The chain carries TRBV2 and TRBJ2-7, with D tentatively TRBD1 (6 bases). The CDR3 spans 12 residues. V shed 5 bases and J shed 5 bases, with 10 bases lying between them. The germline V gene has CDR1 SNHLY and CDR2 FYNNEI. CDR3 protein: CASSKQGDEQYF. In nucleotides, the CDR3 is TGTGCCAGCAGTAAACAGGGCGACGAGCAGTACTTC.

The chain couples TRBV7-6 to TRBJ2-1, with a tentative D call TRBD2 (5 bases). The CDR3 is 16 residues long. Germline values: CDR1 SGHVS, CDR2 FNYEAQ. V was pared by 1 base and J by 10 bases, with 20 bases between. The CDR3 here is CASSLEASLSAREQFF. The DNA for the CDR3 is TGTGCCAGCAGCTTAGAGGCTAGCCTCTCCGCACGAGAGCAGTTCTTC.

The chain carries TRBV29-1 and TRBJ2-5, with TRBD1 matching over 7 bases. This CDR3 region has 14 residues. Losses at the gene ends were 6 bases for V and 4 bases for J; bases not matched to a gene: 11. CDR1 is SQVTM and CDR2 is ANQGSEA in the germline V gene. For the CDR3, the DNA is TGCAGCGTCCACCTACAGGGGTTTCGAGAGACCCAGTACTTC. Translated, it gives CSVHLQGFRETQYF.

This sequence joins TRBV11-2 and TRBJ2-3, with D hard to call. Germline loops: CDR1 SGHAT, CDR2 FQNNGV. V gave up 5 bases and J gave up 0 bases, with 9 bases separating them. The CDR3 sequence is 14 residues long. The CDR3 sequence: CASSLMGSTDTQYF. CDR3 in DNA: TGTGCCAGCAGCCTCATGGGGAGCACAGATACGCAGTATTTT.

This chain uses TRBV4-1 with TRBJ2-3, with D maybe TRBD1 (6 bases). V lost 0 bases, J lost 4 bases, and 17 bases lay in between. From germline, CDR1 is MGHRA and CDR2 YSYEKL. This CDR3 region has 17 residues. The CDR3 DNA reads as TGCGCCAGCAGCCAAGATGTCGGCGGGTGGACAGCAGATACGCAGTATTTT. The encoded protein is CASSQDVGGWTADTQYF.

V usage is TRBV7-7 and J usage is TRBJ2-3; no clear D. This CDR3 region has 15 residues. CDR1 and CDR2 (germline): SSHAT, FNYEAQ (reference sequence). V lost 4 bases and J lost 2, with 13 bases in between. The CDR3 reads CASSSFQVDTDTQYF. CDR3 bases: TGTGCCAGCAGCTCTTTCCAGGTTGACACAGATACGCAGTATTTT.

This clone was counted between two and nine times. Here the CDR3 reads CASATQGAPSGANVLTF. DNA of the CDR3: TGTGCCAGCGCAACACAGGGGGCTCCCTCTGGGGCCAACGTCCTGACTTTC. The V and J genes are TRBV28 and TRBJ2-6; the match to TRBD1 covers 9 bases. This CDR3 has 17 residues. CDR1 and CDR2 from the germline V gene are MDHEN and SYDVKM. V gave up 8 bases and J gave up 0 bases; unmatched junction bases: 8.

This chain joins TRBV5-1 and TRBJ2-7, with D perhaps being TRBD1 or TRBD2 (5 bases each). The CDR3 runs 15 residues. V was trimmed by 4 bases and J by 3 bases, leaving 17 bases between them. The germline V gene has CDR1 SGHRS and CDR2 YFSETQ. CDR3 DNA: TGCGCCAGCAGCGGGGGTGGATTCCCCTACTACGAGCAGTACTTC. It translates to CASSGGGFPYYEQYF. Full variable domain (rest looked up from reference TRBV5-1 and TRBJ2-7): KAGVTQTPRYLIKTRGQQVTLSCSPISGHRSVSWYQQTPGQGLQFLFEYFSETQRNKGNFPGRFSGRQFSNSRSEMNVSTLELGDSALYLCASSGGGFPYYEQYFGPGTRLTVT.

This CDR3 reads CASSSGGYNEKLFF. The CDR3 nucleotides read TGTGCCAGCAGCTCCGGGGGCTATAATGAAAAACTGTTTTTT. This chain links TRBV13 with TRBJ1-4; a possible D gene is TRBD1 (6 bases). The V end lost 4 bases, the J end lost 4 bases, and 10 bases lay between the germline ends. Germline-derived CDR1 and CDR2 are PRHDT and FYEKMQ (reference sequence). CDR3 size: 14 residues.

The CDR3 nucleotides are TGTGCCAGCAGCCCTCAGGGACAGGTGTACTACGAGCAGTACTTC. Translated, it gives CASSPQGQVYYEQYF. The chain joins TRBV7-9 to TRBJ2-7; TRBD1 aligns across 8 bases. Germline lookup yields CDR1 SEHNR and CDR2 FQNEAQ (reference sequence). Trimming at V came to 5 bases and at J to 3 bases, leaving 9 bases not matched to a gene. This CDR3 spans 15 amino acids.

The chain joins TRBV7-6 to TRBJ2-1; D gene ambiguous. The CDR3 has 13 amino acids. Trimming removed 4 bases at V and 7 bases at J, with 11 bases between. The germline CDR1 and CDR2 sequences are SGHVS and FNYEAQ. The CDR3 reads CASSSESGNEQFF. For the CDR3, the DNA is TGTGCCAGCAGCTCGGAGTCCGGGAATGAGCAGTTCTTC.

This sequence joins TRBV7-2 and TRBJ1-1; TRBD1 matches at 8 bases. V lost 2 bases, J lost 4 bases, and 9 bases stayed unmatched. Germline CDR1 and CDR2: SGHTA and FQGNSA. This CDR3 is built from 16 residues. This CDR3 is CASSLTGQEAATEAFF. CDR3 nucleotide sequence: TGTGCCAGCAGCTTAACGGGACAGGAAGCGGCCACTGAAGCTTTCTTT.

This sequence joins TRBV29-1 and TRBJ2-7, with 13 bases that match TRBD2. CDR3 length: 14 residues. Germline V lookup: CDR1 SQVTM, CDR2 ANQGSEA. Losses at the gene ends were 3 bases for V and 4 bases for J; bases not matched to a gene: 3. The CDR3 DNA is TGCAGCGTTGATGGGACTAGCGGGACATACGAGCAGTACTTC. It translates to CSVDGTSGTYEQYF.

Only a few counts were recorded for this clone. The chain recombines TRBV27 with TRBJ1-2; no definite D call. Trimming shortened V by 2 bases and J by 2 bases, and 12 bases separated the two germline ends. The CDR3 spans 15 residues. Germline CDR1 and CDR2: MNHEY and SMNVEV (reference sequence). Written as DNA, the CDR3 is TGTGCCAGCAGTTTAGAGGCAGACCCCAACTATGGCTACACCTTC. Translated: CASSLEADPNYGYTF.

This chain connects TRBV10-2 to TRBJ2-3, with D perhaps TRBD1 or TRBD2 (5 bases each). V shed 8 bases and J shed 2 bases, with 17 bases lying between them. The CDR3 contains 15 residues. Germline values: CDR1 WSHSY, CDR2 SAAADI. The CDR3 DNA reads as TGCGCCAGCTGGCCAAGGGGAGAGGCCACAGATACGCAGTATTTT. Amino acid sequence: CASWPRGEATDTQYF.